This is a list of T cell receptor beta chains from one sample in a study of blood T cells in healthy people across ages. TCRdb itself ran the 5' RACE reads through MiXCR, one entry per CDR3 protein. This sample has roughly 500,000 distinct CDR3 sequences, with nearly 25% found just once. The same sample was also studied in work on T cells of mothers and their children.

Sequencing was performed on blood. The source is a boy aged 5-17 years in good health. Each CDR3 is given with its conserved first and last residue. A D gene is named only where the DNA matches it firmly. Size is omitted from some rows. Given values are once, few, many or a class for expanded clones.

D: NA
size: NA
J: TRBJ2-7
V: TRBV6-6
DNA: TGTGCCAGCAGGGACCCGGGGACATCGGGCGAGCAGTGCTTC
CDR3: CASRDPGTSGEQCF

D: NA
size: NA
J: TRBJ2-1
V: TRBV4-3
DNA: TGCGCCAGCAGCCCTCTCGGGGGCGATGAGCAGTTCTTC
CDR3: CASSPLGGDEQFF

D: NA
size: few
J: TRBJ1-1
V: TRBV12-3/TRBV12-4
DNA: TGTGCCAGCAGTTTAATCGAAAGTGGGTACCCGGATCCGACTTTCTTT
CDR3: CASSLIESGYPDPTFF

D: NA
size: NA
J: TRBJ2-5
V: TRBV4-1
DNA: TGCGCCAGCAGCCACCGGGGTATGTTAGAGACCCAGTACTTC
CDR3: CASSHRGMLETQYF

D: TRBD1
size: few
J: TRBJ1-2
V: TRBV27
DNA: TGTGCCAGCAGTTTATTGGGACAGGTGAACTATGGCTACACCTTC
CDR3: CASSLLGQVNYGYTF

D: TRBD2
size: NA
J: TRBJ2-1
V: TRBV7-8
DNA: TGTGCCAGCAGCCAACCGACTAGCGGGAGGTGGGGCAATGAGCAGTTCTTC
CDR3: CASSQPTSGRWGNEQFF

D: NA
size: NA
J: TRBJ2-5
V: TRBV5-1
DNA: TGCGCCAGCAGCTTGGCCAGGTCCCAAGAGACCCAGTACTTC
CDR3: CASSLARSQETQYF

D: TRBD1
size: NA
J: TRBJ1-1
V: TRBV7-9
DNA: TGTGCCAGCGGGACAGGGGCGAACACTGAAGCTTTCTTT
CDR3: CASGTGANTEAFF

D: NA
size: NA
J: TRBJ2-4
V: TRBV6-2/TRBV6-3
DNA: TGTGCCAGCTCCCTCGGGAGCTGGGACATTCAGTACTTC
CDR3: CASSLGSWDIQYF

D: TRBD1
size: few
J: TRBJ2-4
V: TRBV29-1
DNA: TGCAGCGTACAGGGGGAGAGTAAAAACATTCAGTACTTC
CDR3: CSVQGESKNIQYF

D: TRBD2
size: NA
J: TRBJ2-1
V: TRBV29-1
DNA: TGCAGCGTTGGATCTAGCGGGGGGGTCGATGAGCAGTTCTTC
CDR3: CSVGSSGGVDEQFF

D: NA
size: NA
J: TRBJ2-2
V: TRBV4-3
DNA: TGCGCCAGCAGCCAAAGGCCCCTTACGAACACCGGGGAGCTGTTTTTT
CDR3: CASSQRPLTNTGELFF

D: TRBD1
size: NA
J: TRBJ1-1
V: TRBV7-2
DNA: TGTGCCAGCAGCCCAGTGACAGGGAGTAACACTGAAGCTTTCTTT
CDR3: CASSPVTGSNTEAFF

D: TRBD1
size: NA
J: TRBJ1-2
V: TRBV7-2
DNA: TGTGCCAGCAGTCAGACAGGGTCGGGCTATGGCTACACCTTC
CDR3: CASSQTGSGYGYTF

D: NA
size: NA
J: TRBJ2-7
V: TRBV4-2
DNA: TGTGCCAGCAGCCAACACTTAGCCCAGAGGGGCGGGTACGAGCAGTACTTC
CDR3: CASSQHLAQRGGYEQYF

D: TRBD1
size: NA
J: TRBJ2-1
V: TRBV27
DNA: TGTGCCAGCAGTGCAAGACAGGGGTTTGGGCACAATGAGCAGTTCTTC
CDR3: CASSARQGFGHNEQFF

D: NA
size: NA
J: TRBJ2-3
V: TRBV29-1
DNA: TGCAGCTCCCACACAGATACGCAGTATTTT
CDR3: CSSHTDTQYF

D: TRBD1
size: NA
J: TRBJ1-2
V: TRBV6-1
DNA: TGTGCCAGCAGTGAAGGAGGGGGCTGGATCTATGGCTACACCTTC
CDR3: CASSEGGGWIYGYTF

D: NA
size: NA
J: TRBJ2-1
V: TRBV2
DNA: TGTGCCAGCGGGGGACAAAACTACAATGAGCAGTTCTTC
CDR3: CASGGQNYNEQFF

D: NA
size: few
J: TRBJ1-5
V: TRBV20-1
DNA: TGCAGTGCTAGAGACGGATATAGCAATCAGCCCCAGCATTTT
CDR3: CSARDGYSNQPQHF

D: NA
size: NA
J: TRBJ1-1
V: TRBV29-1
DNA: TGCAGCGGGACCCTTACTGGGCCTTACACTGAAGCTTTCTTT
CDR3: CSGTLTGPYTEAFF

D: NA
size: few
J: TRBJ2-1
V: TRBV6-2/TRBV6-3
DNA: TGTGCCATCGCGACAGACTCCTACAATGAGCAGTTCTTC
CDR3: CAIATDSYNEQFF

D: NA
size: many
J: TRBJ2-1
V: TRBV20-1
DNA: TGCAGTGCTAGAGGGCTCCTAAACAATGAGCAGTTCTTC
CDR3: CSARGLLNNEQFF

D: TRBD2
size: NA
J: TRBJ2-7
V: TRBV5-1
DNA: TGCGCCAGCAATTCAGGCCTAGCGGGGACCTACGAGCAGTACTTC
CDR3: CASNSGLAGTYEQYF

D: TRBD2
size: few
J: TRBJ2-1
V: TRBV20-1
DNA: TGCAGTGCTAGAGTAGCGCTAGCGGGGGGGGCTAACAATGAGCAGTTCTTC
CDR3: CSARVALAGGANNEQFF

D: NA
size: NA
J: TRBJ1-2
V: TRBV2
DNA: TGTGCCAGCTTAAGAGCCAGGGTAGACTATGGCTACACCTTC
CDR3: CASLRARVDYGYTF

D: TRBD2
size: few
J: TRBJ2-1
V: TRBV20-1
DNA: TGCAGTGCTGGACTAGCGGGGAGCGGGGTCGTAGGCAACGAGCAGTTCTTC
CDR3: CSAGLAGSGVVGNEQFF

D: TRBD2
size: NA
J: TRBJ2-7
V: TRBV5-1
DNA: TGCGCCAGCAGCTCATCCGGGACTAGCGATGCCTACGAGCAGTACTTC
CDR3: CASSSSGTSDAYEQYF

D: NA
size: few
J: TRBJ2-7
V: TRBV4-3
DNA: TGCGCCAGCAGCCTACTCACAGGGACGTCTGAATCCTACGAGCAGTACTTC
CDR3: CASSLLTGTSESYEQYF

D: TRBD1
size: NA
J: TRBJ2-5
V: TRBV15
DNA: TGTGCCACCAGCAGAGATGGTCCTTCGACAGGGTTAAAAGAGCAGTACTTC
CDR3: CATSRDGPSTGLKEQYF

D: NA
size: many
J: TRBJ2-5
V: TRBV7-9
DNA: TGTGCCAGCAGCTTAGAATTTCCACCTCAAGAGACCCAGTACTTC
CDR3: CASSLEFPPQETQYF

D: NA
size: NA
J: TRBJ2-6
V: TRBV7-3
DNA: TGTGCCAGCAGCCCACCCCAGACCTCTGGGGCCAACGTCCTGACTTTC
CDR3: CASSPPQTSGANVLTF

D: NA
size: few
J: TRBJ2-1
V: TRBV9
DNA: TGTGCCAGCAGCGCTCACTTTTTGGGTGAGCAGTTCTTC
CDR3: CASSAHFLGEQFF

D: NA
size: few
J: TRBJ2-1
V: TRBV20-1
DNA: TGCAGTGCTAGAGATCGCAGATATGAGCAGTTCTTC
CDR3: CSARDRRYEQFF

D: TRBD2
size: few
J: TRBJ2-3
V: TRBV7-9
DNA: TGTGCCAGCAGCTTCGCGTTGGGCCTAGCGGGAGTAGATACGCAGTATTTT
CDR3: CASSFALGLAGVDTQYF

D: TRBD2
size: once
J: TRBJ2-1
V: TRBV5-1
DNA: TGCGCCAGCAGTCCACCCCTAGCGGGAGGGAACAATGAGCAGTTCTTC
CDR3: CASSPPLAGGNNEQFF

D: NA
size: few
J: TRBJ2-1
V: TRBV4-3
DNA: TGCGCCAGCATCACCAAGATGATATATGAGCAGTTCTTC
CDR3: CASITKMIYEQFF

D: TRBD2
size: NA
J: TRBJ2-3
V: TRBV7-2
DNA: TGTGCCAGCAGCCCACTAGGGCGTCTAGCGGACACAGATACGCAGTATTTT
CDR3: CASSPLGRLADTDTQYF

D: NA
size: many
J: TRBJ2-1
V: TRBV15
DNA: TGTGCCACCAGCAGAGCGAAAGGGGGGGAGTCCTACAATGAGCAGTTCTTC
CDR3: CATSRAKGGESYNEQFF

D: NA
size: NA
J: TRBJ2-3
V: TRBV3-1
DNA: TGTGCCAGCAGCCAAGAACCCTGGGTGGGGTGGACAGATACGCAGTATTTT
CDR3: CASSQEPWVGWTDTQYF

D: TRBD1
size: NA
J: TRBJ1-2
V: TRBV28
DNA: TGTGCCAGCAGTTCCCACCGCCTGGACAGGGAAAACTATGGCTACACCTTC
CDR3: CASSSHRLDRENYGYTF

D: NA
size: NA
J: TRBJ2-7
V: TRBV7-9
DNA: TGTGCCAGCAGCTCCGAATCGAACTGGATTTACGAGCAGTACTTC
CDR3: CASSSESNWIYEQYF

D: TRBD1
size: few
J: TRBJ1-1
V: TRBV28
DNA: TGTGCCAGCAGTCCGGGACAGGGGGACACTGAAGCTTTCTTT
CDR3: CASSPGQGDTEAFF

D: NA
size: few
J: TRBJ2-3
V: TRBV7-9
DNA: TGTGCCAGCAGCTTCCTGTCGGGGGAGATGACAGATACGCAGTATTTT
CDR3: CASSFLSGEMTDTQYF

D: TRBD2
size: NA
J: TRBJ2-3
V: TRBV4-3
DNA: TGCGCCAGCAGCCCCCAAAAAGCGGGAGGGACAGATACGCAGTATTTT
CDR3: CASSPQKAGGTDTQYF

D: TRBD1
size: many
J: TRBJ2-5
V: TRBV7-9
DNA: TGTGCCAGCAGCTCGGAAGGGGTGACAGGGTTTCAAGAGACCCAGTACTTC
CDR3: CASSSEGVTGFQETQYF

D: TRBD2
size: few
J: TRBJ2-1
V: TRBV5-1
DNA: TGCGCCAGCAGCTTGACTAGCGGGATGGGAAATGAGCAGTTCTTC
CDR3: CASSLTSGMGNEQFF

D: NA
size: NA
J: TRBJ2-4
V: TRBV6-2/TRBV6-3
DNA: TGTGCCACCCTTGGGGGACGGGGATGGAACATTCAGTACTTC
CDR3: CATLGGRGWNIQYF

D: TRBD2
size: NA
J: TRBJ2-3
V: TRBV5-1
DNA: TGCGCCAGCAGCACCGGGACTAGATCAGCTTTAGATACGCAGTATTTT
CDR3: CASSTGTRSALDTQYF

D: TRBD1
size: NA
J: TRBJ2-7
V: TRBV5-1
DNA: TGCGCCAGCAGCTCACGACAGGGGGCTTTATACGAGCAGTACTTC
CDR3: CASSSRQGALYEQYF

D: NA
size: few
J: TRBJ1-5
V: TRBV5-1
DNA: TGCGCCAGCAGCTTGGAAGTCCAGGGGCCCCAGCATTTT
CDR3: CASSLEVQGPQHF

D: TRBD2
size: NA
J: TRBJ2-1
V: TRBV5-1
DNA: TGCGCCAGCAGCTTGGGACCCTTTAGCGGGAGCTCCTACAATGAGCAGTTCTTC
CDR3: CASSLGPFSGSSYNEQFF

D: NA
size: NA
J: TRBJ2-7
V: TRBV6-6
DNA: TGTGCCAGCAGTCCACAGGGCCTCTACTCCTACGAGCAGTACTTC
CDR3: CASSPQGLYSYEQYF